This TCR beta chain was sequenced for a study of shared clonotypes between healthy human individuals. The CDR3 has 15 amino acids. Losses at the gene ends were 6 bases for V and 6 bases for J; bases not matched to a gene: 12. The germline V gene has CDR1 MNHEY and CDR2 SMNVEV (reference sequence). Clones were sequenced by immunoSEQ multiplex PCR, and TCRdb holds only the in-frame ones, with some missing. The sample lists about 2.5 million clones; 80% to 95% were seen once. The chain carries TRBV27 and TRBJ2-7, with TRBD1 identical over 9 bases. The TCR comes from a man aged 18 to 30 in good health. Some clones in this sample may be carry-over from other donors' samples. Sequenced material: naive CD4+ T cells from PBMCs. This sample's subset: CD45RA+ positively selected. CDR3 protein: CASRPTGGMSGEQYF. In nucleotides, the CDR3 is TGTGCCAGCAGACCTACAGGGGGCATGTCGGGCGAGCAGTACTTC.